The rows below give T cell receptor beta chains drawn from one sample of a study of blood T cell repertoires in COVID-19. Data came from immunoSEQ multiplex PCR; TCRdb stores just in-frame clones and leaves some out. The sample lists 35,000 to 50,000 clones, approximately 90% occurring once. The specimen sequenced was peripheral blood. The receptors originated from a human donor in a cohort sampled during active COVID-19. Each CDR3 is given with its conserved first and last residue. The D gene is left open where the match is weak. Only part of the rows carry a size: once, few, many, or a class if the clone is expanded.

j_gene | d_gene | len | v_gene | abundance | CDR3nt | CDR3aa
TRBJ2-7 | NA | 14 | TRBV9 | NA | TGTGCCAGCAGCGTAGAGAGGGGGTCCTACGAGCAGTACTTC | CASSVERGSYEQYF
TRBJ2-7 | TRBD2 | 16 | TRBV5-1 | NA | TGCGCCAGCAGCTTCGGGGGGGCCCAAACCTCCTACGAGCAGTACTTC | CASSFGGAQTSYEQYF
TRBJ1-5 | NA | 12 | TRBV7-2 | NA | TGTGCCAGCAGCCAACCGGGGGGGCCCCAGCATTTT | CASSQPGGPQHF
TRBJ1-2 | NA | 13 | TRBV11-3 | NA | TGTGCCAGCAGCACCCGCGGGGCCACTGGCTACACCTTC | CASSTRGATGYTF
TRBJ1-2 | NA | 13 | TRBV27 | few | TGTGCCAGCAGTTTACAGGGTCACCGTGGCTACACCTTC | CASSLQGHRGYTF
TRBJ1-1 | NA | 13 | TRBV7-2 | NA | TGTGCCAGCAGCCCCCCCGGCAGGGGAACGGCTTTCTTT | CASSPPGRGTAFF
TRBJ1-4 | NA | 15 | TRBV7-2 | NA | TGTGCCAGCAGCTTAGGTCCGGGGGTCATTGAAAAACTGTTTTTT | CASSLGPGVIEKLFF
TRBJ2-4 | NA | 11 | TRBV2 | NA | TGTGCCAGCGGCAGGTCGAGCATTCAGTACTTC | CASGRSSIQYF
TRBJ2-1 | TRBD1 | 16 | TRBV7-9 | NA | TGTGCCAGCAGCGCGAATCCGGGACAGGGGGCCTATGAGCAGTTCTTC | CASSANPGQGAYEQFF
TRBJ2-7 | TRBD2 | 14 | TRBV19 | once | TGTGCCAGTAGTGCTCTAGCGGGGCTCTACGAGCAGTACTTC | CASSALAGLYEQYF
TRBJ2-1 | TRBD2 | 17 | TRBV5-1 | NA | TGCGCCAGCAGCCTCGCGAGCCGGGGAGGGGTTTGGGATGAGCAGTTCTTC | CASSLASRGGVWDEQFF
TRBJ2-5 | NA | 16 | TRBV9 | NA | TGTGCCAGCAGCGTAGAGTATGCAGGGGTATTAGAGACCCAGTACTTC | CASSVEYAGVLETQYF
TRBJ2-1 | NA | 16 | TRBV7-8 | NA | TGTGCCAGCAGCTTAGCGCTAGCGTACTCCTACAATGAGCAGTTCTTC | CASSLALAYSYNEQFF
TRBJ2-7 | NA | 12 | TRBV7-9 | few | TGTGCCAGCAGCTCGCACATCTACGAGCAGTACTTC | CASSSHIYEQYF
TRBJ2-7 | TRBD2 | 15 | TRBV5-1 | NA | TGCGCCAGCAGCCCCTCAGGCGAGCGGGAGGGCGAGCAGTACTTC | CASSPSGEREGEQYF
TRBJ1-5 | NA | 18 | TRBV28 | NA | TGTGCCAGCAGTTTTATCCCGGAGGAGGGTACTAGCAATCAGCCCCAGCATTTT | CASSFIPEEGTSNQPQHF
TRBJ2-3 | NA | 12 | TRBV30 | NA | TGTGCCTGGAGTGTAGATGTACTCGCGCAGTATTTT | CAWSVDVLAQYF
TRBJ2-1 | NA | 14 | TRBV7-9 | NA | TGTGCCAGCAGCCCCTCACAGGCGGGGGCAGAGCAGTTCTTC | CASSPSQAGAEQFF
TRBJ2-4 | NA | 14 | TRBV3-1/TRBV3-2 | NA | TGTGCCAGCAGCCAAGATTGGGGGGTGGACATTCAGTACTTC | CASSQDWGVDIQYF
TRBJ2-4 | TRBD1 | 15 | TRBV2 | NA | TGTGCCAGCAGAGCTGACAGGGGGCGAGTCGGCATTCAGTACTTC | CASRADRGRVGIQYF
TRBJ2-7 | TRBD1 | 15 | TRBV27 | NA | TGTGCCAGCAGTTCCGGGACAGGGGGCCGCGACGAGCAGTACTTC | CASSSGTGGRDEQYF
TRBJ2-7 | TRBD1 | 15 | TRBV28 | NA | TGTGCCAGCAGTAGTCAGGGGGCGCAGGACTACGAGCAGTACTTC | CASSSQGAQDYEQYF
TRBJ1-5 | NA | 13 | TRBV28 | NA | TGTGCCAGCAGTTCAGGGGGCAATCAGCCCCAGCATTTT | CASSSGGNQPQHF
TRBJ1-6 | TRBD1 | 15 | TRBV19 | medium-sized | TGTGCCAGTAGTATTCGGGACAGCGATAATTCACCCCTCCACTTT | CASSIRDSDNSPLHF
TRBJ2-1 | TRBD2 | 17 | TRBV4-1 | NA | TGCGCCAGCAGCCAAGATTACGGGACTAGCGGTACTTCGGAGCAGTTCTTC | CASSQDYGTSGTSEQFF
TRBJ2-1 | TRBD2 | 17 | TRBV5-1 | NA | TGCGCCAGCAGCTTGCAGGCTAGTAAAGCGGGGGGCAATGAGCAGTTCTTC | CASSLQASKAGGNEQFF
TRBJ2-2 | TRBD2 | 16 | TRBV27 | NA | TGTGCCAGCAGTTTGGGGACTAGCGGATATCACGGGGAGCTGTTTTTT | CASSLGTSGYHGELFF
TRBJ2-7 | TRBD2 | 13 | TRBV27 | NA | TGTGCCAGCGGCCCTGGGAGGGCCTACGAGCAGTACTTC | CASGPGRAYEQYF
TRBJ1-1 | NA | 14 | TRBV7-9 | NA | TGTGCCAGCAGCCCGAGTCGGGTGAACACTGAAGCTTTCTTT | CASSPSRVNTEAFF
TRBJ2-7 | NA | 15 | TRBV7-2 | NA | TGTGCCAGCAGCTTAGAGAGTCTGCTTGAGGACGAGCAGTACTTC | CASSLESLLEDEQYF
TRBJ2-1 | NA | 19 | TRBV6-1 | NA | TGTGCCAGCAGTGAAGAGTGGGACTTCTTGCCTAGCTCCTACAATGAGCAGTTCTTC | CASSEEWDFLPSSYNEQFF
TRBJ2-3 | NA | 16 | TRBV30 | once | TGTGCCTGGACTCTAAGCGGGCACGTTAGCACAGATACGCAGTATTTT | CAWTLSGHVSTDTQYF
TRBJ2-1 | TRBD2 | 17 | TRBV4-1 | NA | TGCGCCAGCAGCTTAGAGCCACTAGCGGGAGTCCCCAATGAGCAGTTCTTC | CASSLEPLAGVPNEQFF
TRBJ2-1 | TRBD2 | 16 | TRBV9 | NA | TGTGCCAGCAGCGCCTCCGGGAGGGCCGACTACAATGAGCAGTTCTTC | CASSASGRADYNEQFF
TRBJ2-3 | TRBD2 | 17 | TRBV7-3 | NA | TGTGCCAGCAGCTTAAAGGGTACTAGCGGGAGGTGGGATACGCAGTATTTT | CASSLKGTSGRWDTQYF
TRBJ1-2 | NA | 13 | TRBV2 | NA | TGTGCCAGCTTCCTGGACAGCAACTATGGCTACACCTTC | CASFLDSNYGYTF